This record concerns one TCR beta chain sequence. The sample originates from a study of blood T cell repertoires in COVID-19. In the authors' methods: Cell counts per sample came from amplifying reference gene primers. This table comes from immunoSEQ multiplex PCR, and its TCRdb copy is limited to in-frame clones, with some not included. The V and J calls and the clone size are those of that table, but D and trimming were determined from the DNA. This table has tens of thousands of clones, approximately 78% appearing once. V trimming: 2 bases; J trimming: 6 bases; junction bases outside the gene matches: 20. The CDR3 has 21 residues. CDR1 and CDR2 from the germline V gene are MNHEY and SMNVEV (reference sequence).

The sequence was obtained from a man aged 50-59 years with active or convalescent COVID-19. V is TRBV27 and J is TRBJ1-6; 9 bases are shared with TRBD1. Sequencing was done on a sample of peripheral blood. CDR3 amino acids: CASSLDPPGTGSRIFNSPLHF. CDR3 nucleotide sequence: TGTGCCAGCAGTTTAGACCCCCCCGGGACAGGGAGCCGTATTTTTAATTCACCCCTCCACTTT.